The next 3 T cell receptor beta chains were all read from a single sample in a study of T cell repertoires in cytomegalovirus infection. TCRdb used MiXCR to reprocess the reads, holding one entry per CDR3 protein. Of 90,000 to 130,000 distinct CDR3 sequences in the sample, roughly 9.1% are singletons; the top ten hold 25% to 40%. No cognate antigen is known for these TCRs. The sequenced material came from PBMCs, sequenced either directly or after in vitro stimulation (not recorded which). The receptors shown here come from a human donor in good health (CMV status not recorded). Some clones in this sample may be carry-over from other donors' samples.

This clonotype has a handful of counts. The chain couples TRBV6-2 or TRBV6-3 to TRBJ2-7, with 7 bases identical to TRBD1. The V and J ends lost 6 bases and 6 bases, in that order; junction bases with no gene match: 17. CDR1 is MNHEY, CDR2 SVGEGT, per germline. The CDR3 contains 16 residues. The CDR3 DNA follows: TGTGCCAGCAGCCCAGCGCCGACAGGGATTTATCGCGAGCAGTACTTC. It is translated as CASSPAPTGIYREQYF.

This clonotype occurred a few times. CDR3 in DNA: TGTGCCAGCAGCAGGGCGGGACAAGGTGGGGGATATAGCAATCAGCCCCAGCATTTT. It codes for CASSRAGQGGGYSNQPQHF. The V gene is TRBV6-5, the J gene TRBJ1-5; D is possibly TRBD1 (6 bases). Trimming removed 6 bases at V and 0 bases at J, with 24 bases between. CDR1 and CDR2 from the germline V gene are MNHEY and SVGAGI. CDR3 length equals 19 residues.

V is TRBV20-1 and J is TRBJ2-1; possible D gene TRBD2, 7 bases. Between the trimmed V and J ends, which lost 6 bases and 7 bases, there was a span of 19 bases. CDR1 and CDR2 (germline): DFQATT, SNEGSKA (reference sequence). This CDR3 comprises 14 residues. CDR3 coding DNA: TGCAGTGCCAAGGGAGGGGGGAGTTGGAATGAGCAGTTCTTC. Translated: CSAKGGGSWNEQFF.